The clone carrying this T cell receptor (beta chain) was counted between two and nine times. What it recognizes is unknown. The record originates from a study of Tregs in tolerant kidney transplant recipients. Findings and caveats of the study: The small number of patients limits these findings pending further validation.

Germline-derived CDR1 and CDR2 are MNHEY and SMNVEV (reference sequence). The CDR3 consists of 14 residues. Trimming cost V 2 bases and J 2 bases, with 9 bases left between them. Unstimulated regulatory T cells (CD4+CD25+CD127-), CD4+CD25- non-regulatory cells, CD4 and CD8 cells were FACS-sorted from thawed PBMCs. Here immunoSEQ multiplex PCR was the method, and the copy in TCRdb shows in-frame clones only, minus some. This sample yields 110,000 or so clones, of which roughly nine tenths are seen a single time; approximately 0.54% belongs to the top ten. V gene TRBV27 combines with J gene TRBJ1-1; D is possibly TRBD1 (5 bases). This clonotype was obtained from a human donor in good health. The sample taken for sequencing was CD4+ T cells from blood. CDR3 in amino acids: CASSLVGLNTEAFF. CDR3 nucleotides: TGTGCCAGCAGTTTAGTGGGACTAAACACTGAAGCTTTCTTT.